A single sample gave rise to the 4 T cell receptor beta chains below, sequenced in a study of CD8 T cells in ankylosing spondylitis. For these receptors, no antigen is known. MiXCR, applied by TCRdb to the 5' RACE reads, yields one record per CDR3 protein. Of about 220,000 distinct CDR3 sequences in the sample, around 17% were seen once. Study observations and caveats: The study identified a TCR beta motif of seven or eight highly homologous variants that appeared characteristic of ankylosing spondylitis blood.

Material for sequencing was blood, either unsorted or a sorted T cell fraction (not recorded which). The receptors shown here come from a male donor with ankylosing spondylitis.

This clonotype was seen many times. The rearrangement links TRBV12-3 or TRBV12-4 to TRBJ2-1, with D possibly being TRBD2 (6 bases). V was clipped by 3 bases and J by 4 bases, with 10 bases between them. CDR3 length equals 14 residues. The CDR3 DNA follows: TGTGCCAGCAGTTTTAGCGGTGATTACAATGAGCAGTTCTTC. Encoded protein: CASSFSGDYNEQFF.

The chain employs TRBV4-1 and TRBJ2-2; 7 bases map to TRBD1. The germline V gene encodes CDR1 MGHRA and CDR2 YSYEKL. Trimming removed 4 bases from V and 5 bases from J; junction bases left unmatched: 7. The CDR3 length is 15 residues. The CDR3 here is CASSPAGTETGELFF. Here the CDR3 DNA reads TGCGCCAGCAGCCCGGCCGGGACAGAGACCGGGGAGCTGTTTTTT.

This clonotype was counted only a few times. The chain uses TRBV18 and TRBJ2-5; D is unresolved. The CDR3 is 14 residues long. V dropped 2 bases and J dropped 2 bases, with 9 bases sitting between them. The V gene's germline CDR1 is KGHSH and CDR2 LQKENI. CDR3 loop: CASSPGTDQETQYF. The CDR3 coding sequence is TGTGCCAGCTCACCAGGAACAGATCAAGAGACCCAGTACTTC. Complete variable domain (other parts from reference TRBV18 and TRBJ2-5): NAGVMQNPRHLVRRRGQEARLRCSPMKGHSHVYWYRQLPEEGLKFMVYLQKENIIDESGMPKERFSAEFPKEGPSILRIQQVVRGDSAAYFCASSPGTDQETQYFGPGTRLLVL.

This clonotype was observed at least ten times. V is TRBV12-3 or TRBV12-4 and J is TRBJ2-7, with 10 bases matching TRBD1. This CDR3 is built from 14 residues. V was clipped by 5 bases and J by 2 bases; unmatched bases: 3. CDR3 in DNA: TGTGCCAGCAGTGCCGGGACAGGGGCCTACGAGCAGTACTTC. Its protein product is CASSAGTGAYEQYF.